These 7 T cell receptor beta chains share one sample of origin, sequenced in a study of cytomegalovirus exposure and HLA in healthy donors. Primers: 60 Vbeta forward and 13 Jbeta reverse. The method was immunoSEQ multiplex PCR; TCRdb's version includes in-frame clones alone and lacks a portion of them. The sample consists of over 80,000 clones, roughly four fifths of them appearing once. Sequencing input: PBMCs. The source is a man aged 35 to 55 in good health and CMV-seropositive.

The rearrangement uses TRBV11-2 and TRBJ1-1; D remains ambiguous. The CDR3 sequence is 13 residues long. The germline gives CDR1 SGHAT, CDR2 FQNNGV. The V end lost 1 base, the J end lost 4 bases, and 7 bases lay between the germline ends. Here the CDR3 DNA reads TGTGCCAGCAGCTTAGGCGGTCCCACTGAAGCTTTCTTT. The encoded protein is CASSLGGPTEAFF. Together with reference TRBV11-2 and TRBJ1-1, the CDR3 gives the full variable domain: EAGVAQSPRYKIIEKRQSVAFWCNPISGHATLYWYQQILGQGPKLLIQFQNNGVVDDSQLPKDRFSAERLKGVDSTLKIQPAKLEDSAVYLCASSLGGPTEAFFGQGTRLTVV.

The chain carries TRBV10-3 and TRBJ2-1, with 8 nucleotides matching TRBD2. Looked up from germline, CDR1 is ENHRY and CDR2 is SYGVKD. The junction had 12 bases not matched to a gene; V was cut back by 7 bases and J by 4 bases. This CDR3 has 16 amino acids. CDR3: CAITGNSGDHYNEQFF. In DNA, the CDR3 is TGTGCCATCACCGGGAATAGCGGGGATCATTACAATGAGCAGTTCTTC.

CDR3 amino acids: CASSYRVISYEQYF. CDR3 coding DNA: TGTGCCAGCAGTTACAGGGTCATATCCTACGAGCAGTACTTC. This chain links TRBV7-2 with TRBJ2-7; D might be TRBD1 (6 bases). The CDR3 sequence is 14 residues long. Germline V gives CDR1 SGHTA, CDR2 FQGNSA. The V gene lost 6 bases and the J gene lost 1 base, with 13 bases spanning the gap.

The chain couples TRBV19 to TRBJ1-5; tentatively, D is TRBD1 (6 bases). CDR3 length: 15 residues. V lost 6 bases and J lost 4, with 16 bases in between. Germline CDR1 LNHDA, CDR2 SQIVND (reference sequence). This chain's CDR3 is CASRRLAGANQPQHF. DNA for the CDR3: TGTGCCAGTAGGCGCCTGGCAGGGGCAAATCAGCCCCAGCATTTT. Looking up the rest from reference TRBV19 and TRBJ1-5 gives the full variable domain: DGGITQSPKYLFRKEGQNVTLSCEQNLNHDAMYWYRQDPGQGLRLIYYSQIVNDFQKGDIAEGYSVSREKKESFPLTVTSAQKNPTAFYLCASRRLAGANQPQHFGDGTRLSIL.

The rearrangement links TRBV14 to TRBJ2-5; 8 nucleotides agree with TRBD2. With 3 bases clipped from V and 3 bases from J, the junction kept 6 bases outside the gene matches. This CDR3 has 15 residues. The germline gives CDR1 SGHDN, CDR2 FVKESK. CDR3 loop: CASSQASGPEETQYF. In nucleotides, the CDR3 is TGTGCCAGCAGCCAGGCTAGCGGGCCAGAAGAGACCCAGTACTTC.

The CDR3 nucleotides read TGTGCCAGCAGTTACTCAGCAGGGTGGGCCTACGAGCAGTACTTC. Protein: CASSYSAGWAYEQYF. This chain uses TRBV6-6 with TRBJ2-7, with a tentative D call TRBD1 (5 bases). Trimming took off 0 bases at V and 2 bases at J, with 11 bases between the two ends. The germline gives CDR1 MNHNY, CDR2 SVGAGI (reference sequence). CDR3 size: 15 residues.

The chain uses TRBV10-3 and TRBJ1-2; no clear D. CDR1 is ENHRY and CDR2 is SYGVKD in the germline V gene. The length of the CDR3 is 15 residues. The V gene lost 0 bases and the J gene lost 4 bases, with 12 bases spanning the gap. The CDR3 region is CAISESRPFSYGYTF. Written as DNA, the CDR3 is TGTGCCATCAGTGAGTCGAGGCCTTTTAGCTATGGCTACACCTTC.